This T cell receptor (delta chain) came from a study of Vδ1+ human thymocytes. The sorted cells were CD3+ Vdelta1+ Vdelta2- thymocytes from alphabeta-depleted thymus. Vdelta1+ thymocyte sorts reached between roughly 96% and 99.6% purity. The CDR3 loop spans 19 amino acids. Per germline, CDR1 TSWWSYY and CDR2 QGS. Trimming took 5 bases from V and 5 from J; bases not matched to a gene: 21. This clone was counted between two and nine times. Antigen specificity is unknown. The template was reverse-transcribed extracted RNA. CDR3 amplicons came from multiplex PCR with pooled V-gene forward and constant-region reverse primers. TCRdb reprocessed the multiplex PCR reads through CATT. Among around 76,000 delta-chain clones listed, around 32% were seen once. General study findings and limits: In the thymus, TRG and TRD repertoires looked highly polyclonal with Gaussian CDR3 lengths. Despite high sort purity, roughly 20% of thymic T cell receptor delta sequences were Vdelta2.

The sequenced sample was Vdelta1+ gamma-delta thymocytes from the thymus. Described subset: FACS-sorted CD3+ TCRalphabeta- TCRVdelta1+ TCRVdelta2- thymocytes. This sequence originates from a boy less than two years old who had congenital heart surgery. The chain joins TRDV1 to TRDJ1, with 9 nucleotides matching TRDD3. In DNA form, the CDR3 reads TGTGCTCTTGGGACCGCACCCTTTCGGCTGGGGGATGACGGGGATAAACTCATCTTT. Its protein product is CALGTAPFRLGDDGDKLIF.